This T cell receptor beta chain was identified during a study of blood T cell repertoires in COVID-19. Study-level information: Material from acute and convalescent COVID-19 was sourced from the United States, Italy and Spain.

Participants' reported clinical history set cohort assignment. Clones were read by immunoSEQ multiplex PCR, and TCRdb kept only the in-frame ones, dropping some. Among roughly 370,000 clones, approximately 90% were seen once, and the ten largest hold around 9.3%. This clone was observed a few times. The V end was cut by 3 bases, the J end by 8 bases, with 13 bases between. This CDR3 is 13 amino acids long. CDR1 and CDR2 (germline): SNHLY, FYNNEI. The J gene is TRBJ1-2, the V gene TRBV2; tentative D call: TRBD1 (5 bases). The TCR sequence derives from a woman aged 50 to 65 who had recovered from COVID-19. The source material was PBMCs or T cells enriched from blood (not recorded which). The CDR3 region has the DNA TGTGCCAGCAGTGACAGGGTAAAGTGGGGCTACACCTTC. This sequence encodes CASSDRVKWGYTF. The full variable domain, its missing parts supplied by reference TRBV2 and TRBJ1-2, is EPEVTQTPSHQVTQMGQEVILRCVPISNHLYFYWYRQILGQKVEFLVSFYNNEISEKSEIFDDQFSVERPDGSNFTLKIRSTKLEDSAMYFCASSDRVKWGYTFGSGTRLTVV.